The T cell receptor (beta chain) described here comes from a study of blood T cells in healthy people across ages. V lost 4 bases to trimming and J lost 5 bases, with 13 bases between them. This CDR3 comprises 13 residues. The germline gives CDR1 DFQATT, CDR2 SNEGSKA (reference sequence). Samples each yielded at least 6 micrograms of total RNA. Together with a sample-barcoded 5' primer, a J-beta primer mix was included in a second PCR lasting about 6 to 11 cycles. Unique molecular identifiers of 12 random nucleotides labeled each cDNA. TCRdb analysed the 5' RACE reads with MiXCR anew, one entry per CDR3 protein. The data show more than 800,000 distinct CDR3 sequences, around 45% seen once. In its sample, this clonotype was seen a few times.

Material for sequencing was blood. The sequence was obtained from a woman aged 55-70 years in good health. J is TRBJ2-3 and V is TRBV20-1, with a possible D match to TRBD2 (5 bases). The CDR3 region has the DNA TGCAGTGCTATTGGACTCGGGGAAGATACGCAGTATTTT. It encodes CSAIGLGEDTQYF.